The clone carrying this T cell receptor beta chain was detected only once. What it binds is unknown. PCR involved 60 Vbeta and 13 Jbeta primers. TCRdb's copy holds only in-frame clones and misses some; the assay was immunoSEQ multiplex PCR. This table holds about 120,000 clones, 60% to 85% found once. The data were obtained in a study of cytomegalovirus exposure and HLA in healthy donors. Broader study findings: Earlier analysis looked at TCR beta V segments, and most were productive about 90% or about 30% of the time.

This CDR3 contains 17 residues. Per germline, CDR1 SGHTA and CDR2 FQGNSA. The V end lost 1 base, the J end lost 1 base, and 15 bases lay between the germline ends. The clonotype was recovered from a female donor in good health and CMV-seronegative. The gene calls are TRBV7-2 and TRBJ2-3; possible D gene TRBD2, 5 bases. The specimen was PBMCs. CDR3 in amino acids: CASSLVGASGGTDTQYF. The CDR3 DNA reads TGTGCCAGCAGCTTAGTAGGCGCCAGCGGTGGCACAGATACGCAGTATTTT. Filled out from reference TRBV7-2 and TRBJ2-3, the complete variable domain reads GAGVSQSPSNKVTEKGKDVELRCDPISGHTALYWYRQSLGQGLEFLIYFQGNSAPDKSGLPSDRFSAERTGGSVSTLTIQRTQQEDSAVYLCASSLVGASGGTDTQYFGPGTRLTVL.